The sequence of this TCR beta chain was determined in a study of Graves' ophthalmopathy and Graves' hyperthyroidism. RNA transcripts were the template, and TCR beta CDR3 regions were amplified from them. The library came from an HTBI-primed first-round RT-PCR and a second-round multiplex PCR. In TCRdb, the multiplex PCR reads were re-called with MiXCR into one record per CDR3 protein. This table has 900,000 to 1,200,000 distinct CDR3 sequences, about 35% appearing once. The CDR3 runs 15 residues. V lost 2 bases, J lost 4 bases, and 14 bases lay in between. Germline-derived CDR1 and CDR2 are LGHNA and YSLEER. This clonotype has a count of ten or more.

The chain carries TRBV4-3 and TRBJ2-5, with TRBD1 as a possible D gene (6 bases). Sequencing input: peripheral blood or thyroid tissue (not recorded which). This receptor was taken from an adult man with Graves' hyperthyroidism. CDR3 nucleotide sequence: TGCGCCAGCAGCCAAACCACAGGGTTTGCAGAGACCCAGTACTTC. It specifies CASSQTTGFAETQYF.